Only a few counts were recorded for the clone carrying this T cell receptor (beta chain). The record originates from a study of identical twins. TCRdb ran MiXCR on the 5' RACE reads and lists one entry per CDR3 protein. The sample lists hundreds of thousands of distinct CDR3 sequences, 18% occurring once. CDR3 size: 12 residues. V gave up 5 bases and J gave up 3 bases, with 8 bases separating them. Per germline, CDR1 LNHNV and CDR2 YYDKDF (reference sequence). The sample also formed part of further work on T cells expressing NK-cell markers.

Sample: PBMCs. V usage is TRBV15 and J usage is TRBJ2-7; TRBD2 might be the D (5 bases). This sequence originates from a woman between 18 and 30 years old in good health. Here the CDR3 DNA reads TGTGCCACCAGCGGAACTAGCTACGAGCAGTACTTC. This gives the protein CATSGTSYEQYF.